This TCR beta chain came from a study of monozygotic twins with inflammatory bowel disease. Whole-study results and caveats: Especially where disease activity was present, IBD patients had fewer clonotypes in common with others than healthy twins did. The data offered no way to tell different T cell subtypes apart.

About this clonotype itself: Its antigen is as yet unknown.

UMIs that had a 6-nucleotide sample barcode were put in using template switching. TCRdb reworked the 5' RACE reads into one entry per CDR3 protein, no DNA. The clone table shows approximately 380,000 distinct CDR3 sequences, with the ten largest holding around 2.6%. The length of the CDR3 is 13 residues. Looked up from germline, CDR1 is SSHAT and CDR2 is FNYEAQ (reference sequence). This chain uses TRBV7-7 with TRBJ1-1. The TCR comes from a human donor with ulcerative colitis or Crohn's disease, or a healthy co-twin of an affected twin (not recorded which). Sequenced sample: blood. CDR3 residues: CASSSTRNTEAFF.